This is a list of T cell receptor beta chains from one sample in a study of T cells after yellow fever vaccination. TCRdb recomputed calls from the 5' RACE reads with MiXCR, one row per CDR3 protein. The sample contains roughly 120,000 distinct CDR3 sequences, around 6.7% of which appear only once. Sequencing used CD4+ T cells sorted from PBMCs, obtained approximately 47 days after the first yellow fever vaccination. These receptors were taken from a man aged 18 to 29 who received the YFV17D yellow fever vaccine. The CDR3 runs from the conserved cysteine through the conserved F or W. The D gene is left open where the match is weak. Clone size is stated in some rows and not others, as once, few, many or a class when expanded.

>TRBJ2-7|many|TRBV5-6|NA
TGTGCCAGCAGCCGGGGGAGGAGAAGGAAGGCCTACGAGCAGTACTTC
CASSRGRRRKAYEQYF
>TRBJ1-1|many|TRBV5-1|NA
TGCGCCAGCAGCTTGGTAGCGGGTGAAGCTTTCTTT
CASSLVAGEAFF
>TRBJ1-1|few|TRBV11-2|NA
TGTGCCAGCAGCTTAGACCGGGTAACTGAAGCTTTCTTT
CASSLDRVTEAFF
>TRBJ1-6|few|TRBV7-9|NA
TGTGCCAGCAGCTCACTCAAATTCCAGGGTATTAATTCACCCCTCCACTTT
CASSSLKFQGINSPLHF
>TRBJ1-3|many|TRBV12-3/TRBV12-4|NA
TGTGCCAGCAGGCGGGAGCCAGGAAACACCATATATTTT
CASRREPGNTIYF
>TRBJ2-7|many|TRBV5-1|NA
TGCGCCAGCAGCTTGATCCCGGGCGTGAGGAACGAGCAGTACTTC
CASSLIPGVRNEQYF
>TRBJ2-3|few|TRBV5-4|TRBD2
TGTGCCAGCAGCTTGGTGAGACAGACGGGGGGGACGCAGTATTTT
CASSLVRQTGGTQYF
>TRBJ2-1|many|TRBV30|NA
TGTGCCTGGGATCGGACCAGCGGTGAGCAGTTCTTC
CAWDRTSGEQFF
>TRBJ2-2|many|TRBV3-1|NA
TGTGCCAGCAGCCAAGGGGCCCGGGCCGGGGAGCTGTTTTTT
CASSQGARAGELFF
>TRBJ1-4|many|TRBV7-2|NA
TGTGCCAGCAGCGCCCAGGGTTTAAATGAAAAACTGTTTTTT
CASSAQGLNEKLFF
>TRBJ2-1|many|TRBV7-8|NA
TGTGCCAGCAGCTTAGACACCTTCTTCGACAATGAGCAGTTCTTC
CASSLDTFFDNEQFF
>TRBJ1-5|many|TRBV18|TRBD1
TGTGCCAGCTCACTCGACAGGGGGCGTCAGCCCCAGCATTTT
CASSLDRGRQPQHF
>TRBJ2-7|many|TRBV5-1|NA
TGCGCCAGCACCCGGGACAACTACGAGCAGTACTTC
CASTRDNYEQYF
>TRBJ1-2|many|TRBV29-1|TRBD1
TGCAGCGTTGGCCGGGACAGGCGCTACACCTTC
CSVGRDRRYTF
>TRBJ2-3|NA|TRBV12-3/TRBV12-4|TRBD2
TGTGCCAGCAGCGGGGGGAGAACCCTAAGCACAGATACGCAGTATTTT
CASSGGRTLSTDTQYF
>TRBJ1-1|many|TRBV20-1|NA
TGCAGTGCTAGCAAGGGCACTGAAGCTTTCTTT
CSASKGTEAFF
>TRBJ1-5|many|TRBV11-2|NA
TGTGCCAGCAGCTTAGACAGGGGAGGCAATCAGCCCCAGCATTTT
CASSLDRGGNQPQHF
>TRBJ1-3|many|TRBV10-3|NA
TGTGCCATCAGTCTCTCTGGAAACACCATATATTTT
CAISLSGNTIYF
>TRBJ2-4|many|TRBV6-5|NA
TGTGCCAGCAGTTATGCCGGGAGCAAAAACATTCAGTACTTC
CASSYAGSKNIQYF
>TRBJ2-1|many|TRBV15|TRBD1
TGTGCCACCAGCAGAGATGCCGGACAGGGGTTCAATGAGCAGTTCTTC
CATSRDAGQGFNEQFF
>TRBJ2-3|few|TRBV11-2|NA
TGTGCCAGCAGCGTCTACGGGACTCTTGCTTGGGATACGCAGTATTTT
CASSVYGTLAWDTQYF
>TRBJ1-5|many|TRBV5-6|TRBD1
TGTGCCAGCAGCTCGGGGACAGGTTGGCAGCCCCAGCATTTT
CASSSGTGWQPQHF
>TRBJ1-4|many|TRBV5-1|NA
TGCGCCAGCAGCTCCGGGAGCACTAATGAAAAACTGTTTTTT
CASSSGSTNEKLFF
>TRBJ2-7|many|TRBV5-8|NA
TGTGCCAGCAGACCAGGGGTCGGGGCTTTGTACGAGCAGTACTTC
CASRPGVGALYEQYF
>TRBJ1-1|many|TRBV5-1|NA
TGCGCCAGCAGCTTGTATTATGGGAACACTGAAGCTTTCTTT
CASSLYYGNTEAFF
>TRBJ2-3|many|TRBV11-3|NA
TGTGCCAGCAGCCACGACTACACAGATACGCAGTATTTT
CASSHDYTDTQYF
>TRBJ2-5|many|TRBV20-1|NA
TGCAGTGCTAGAGATCGGCAGGGCGGCGAGACCCAGTACTTC
CSARDRQGGETQYF
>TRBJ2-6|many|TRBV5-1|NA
TGCGCCAGCAGAAAAGGCTCTGGGGCCAACGTCCTGACTTTC
CASRKGSGANVLTF
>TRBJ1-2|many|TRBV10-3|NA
TGTGCCATCAGTGAGTCGAAAAGTTGGGACTCCTATGGCTACACCTTC
CAISESKSWDSYGYTF
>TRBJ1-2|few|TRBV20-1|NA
TGCAGTGCTAACGATCGGGCAGGGAACTATGGCTACACCTTC
CSANDRAGNYGYTF
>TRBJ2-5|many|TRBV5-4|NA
TGTGCCAGCAGCACATGGGGCAGGGGAGAGACCCAGTACTTC
CASSTWGRGETQYF
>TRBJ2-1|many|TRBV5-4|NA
TGTGCCAGCAGCTACCTATCGGGGCTTTTATACAATGAGCAGTTCTTC
CASSYLSGLLYNEQFF
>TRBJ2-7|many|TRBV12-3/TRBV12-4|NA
TGTGCCAGCACCATAAATTGGGCTCATACCTCCTACGAGCAGTACTTC
CASTINWAHTSYEQYF
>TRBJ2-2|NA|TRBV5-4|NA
TGTGCCAGCAGCTTTAAACAGACGAACACCGGGGAGCTGTTTTTT
CASSFKQTNTGELFF
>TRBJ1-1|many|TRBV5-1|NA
TGCGCCAGCAGCTCCGGACGGACGAACACTGAAGCTTTCTTT
CASSSGRTNTEAFF
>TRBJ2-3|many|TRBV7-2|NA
TGTGCCAGCAGCACCCATCTAGCAACAGATACGCAGTATTTT
CASSTHLATDTQYF
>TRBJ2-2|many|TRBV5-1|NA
TGCGCCAGCAGCTTGAGTCAGGGTGGCACCGGGGAGCTGTTTTTT
CASSLSQGGTGELFF
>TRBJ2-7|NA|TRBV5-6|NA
TGTGCCAGCAGCCCGGGGGACAGCTGCTACGAGCAGTACTTC
CASSPGDSCYEQYF
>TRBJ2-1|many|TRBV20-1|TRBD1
TGCAGTGCTAGAGATACCGGGACAGGGGGTAGAGAGCAGTTCTTC
CSARDTGTGGREQFF
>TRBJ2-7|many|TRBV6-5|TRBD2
TGTGCCAGCAGTTACTCGGGACTAGCGGGGGGCCCTGAGTGGGAGCAGTACTTC
CASSYSGLAGGPEWEQYF
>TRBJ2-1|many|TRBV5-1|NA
TGCGCCAGCAGCTTGGACAGGACAGCCAATGAGCAGTTCTTC
CASSLDRTANEQFF
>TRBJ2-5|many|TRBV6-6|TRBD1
TGTGCCAGCAGTACCGGGACAGGGAAGACCCAGTACTTC
CASSTGTGKTQYF
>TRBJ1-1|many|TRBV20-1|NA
TGCAGTGCTAGGGTGGGGGGGCTCACTGAAGCTTTCTTT
CSARVGGLTEAFF
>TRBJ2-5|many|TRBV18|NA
TGTGCCAGCTCACCCGGGACACGAAATATGCAAGAGACCCAGTACTTC
CASSPGTRNMQETQYF
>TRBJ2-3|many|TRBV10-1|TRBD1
TGCGCCAGCAGAATGGGACAGGGGGCATCAGATACGCAGTATTTT
CASRMGQGASDTQYF
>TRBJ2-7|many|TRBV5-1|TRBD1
TGCGCCAGCAGCTCCGGGACAGGGAATCGGTACGAGCAGTACTTC
CASSSGTGNRYEQYF
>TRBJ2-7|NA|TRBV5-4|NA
TGTGCCAGCAGCTCAGGAGGCGGGCGATCTGAGGCCGAGCAGTACTTC
CASSSGGGRSEAEQYF
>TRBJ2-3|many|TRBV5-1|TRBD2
TGCGCCAGCAGCTTAGACGGGGGGATTACAGATACGCAGTATTTT
CASSLDGGITDTQYF
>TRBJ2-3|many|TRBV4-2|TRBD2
TGTGCCAGCAGCCTGGGCCGCGGGGGGGCGGGCACAGATACGCAGTATTTT
CASSLGRGGAGTDTQYF
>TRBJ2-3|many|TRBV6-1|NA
TGTGCCAGCAGTGAACAGGGGACAGATACGCAGTATTTT
CASSEQGTDTQYF
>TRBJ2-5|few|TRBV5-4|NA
TGTGCCAGCAGCTTGCTTACTCAAGAGACCCAGTACTTC
CASSLLTQETQYF
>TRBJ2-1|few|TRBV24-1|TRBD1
TGTGCCACCAGTCCTGGACAGGGGTACTACAATGAGCAGTTCTTC
CATSPGQGYYNEQFF
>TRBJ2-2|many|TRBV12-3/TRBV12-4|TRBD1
TGTGCCAGCAGTTTGAACAGGGGGCACACCGGGGAGCTGTTTTTT
CASSLNRGHTGELFF
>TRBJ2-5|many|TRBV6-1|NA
TGTGCCAGCAGTGCCAAAATAAGACAAGAGACCCAGTACTTC
CASSAKIRQETQYF